Below, 10 T cell receptor beta chains from the same sample are listed, as sequenced in a study of blood T cell repertoires in COVID-19. Libraries were prepared by immunoSEQ multiplex PCR; TCRdb keeps only in-frame clonotypes and omits some of them. The table includes approximately 310,000 clones, around nine tenths detected once. Sequencing used PBMCs or T cells enriched from blood (not recorded which). The origin of the receptors is a man aged 55 to 69 who had recovered from COVID-19.

This clone has only one observation. The rearrangement joins TRBV28 to TRBJ2-5, with 9 nucleotides matching TRBD2. Germline V gene data show CDR1 as MDHEN and CDR2 as SYDVKM. CDR3 length: 15 residues. V was clipped by 7 bases and J by 0 bases; unmatched bases: 6. In DNA, the CDR3 is TGTGCCAGCAATGACGCGGGAGGGAACCAAGAGACCCAGTACTTC. It is translated as CASNDAGGNQETQYF.

The chain combines TRBV29-1 with TRBJ2-1; D ambiguous. CDR3 size: 10 residues. With 6 bases removed from V and 7 bases from J, the gap between germline ends came to 7 bases. Germline-derived CDR1 and CDR2 are SQVTM and ANQGSEA. The CDR3 nucleotides read TGCAGCGTGAGTCGGAATGAGCAGTTCTTC. Amino acid sequence: CSVSRNEQFF.

The chain carries TRBV7-9 and TRBJ1-3; 8 bases fit TRBD1. The CDR3 is made up of 13 amino acids. After removal of 7 bases from V and 8 bases from J, the junction contained 7 bases not matched to a gene. The V gene's germline CDR1 is SEHNR and CDR2 FQNEAQ (reference sequence). CDR3 amino acids: CASTGQGGHTIYF. Here the CDR3 DNA reads TGTGCCAGCACCGGACAGGGAGGTCACACCATATATTTT.

The rearrangement uses TRBV9 and TRBJ2-2; possible D gene TRBD1, 5 bases. This CDR3 comprises 15 residues. Germline assignment: CDR1 SGDLS and CDR2 YYNGEE. V dropped 4 bases and J dropped 3 bases, with 13 bases sitting between them. The CDR3 DNA reads as TGTGCCAGCAGCTTCCGAACAGGAGACACCGGGGAGCTGTTTTTT. This translates into CASSFRTGDTGELFF. Full variable domain (remainder filled in from reference TRBV9 and TRBJ2-2): DSGVTQTPKHLITATGQRVTLRCSPRSGDLSVYWYQQSLDQGLQFLIQYYNGEERAKGNILERFSAQQFPDLHSELNLSSLELGDSALYFCASSFRTGDTGELFFGEGSRLTVL.

The rearrangement uses TRBV4-1 and TRBJ2-1; 9 bases fit TRBD2. Germline V gene lookup returns CDR1 MGHRA and CDR2 YSYEKL. The CDR3 has 17 amino acids. Trimming removed 8 bases from V and 0 bases from J; junction bases left unmatched: 11. CDR3 nucleotides: TGCGCCAGCTCGGCCCATAGCGGGGGTAGCTCCTACAATGAGCAGTTCTTC. Translating gives CASSAHSGGSSYNEQFF.

This chain links TRBV6-2 or TRBV6-3 with TRBJ2-7, with unresolved D. The CDR3 is made up of 16 amino acids. Trimming took 0 bases from V and 1 from J, leaving 13 bases between them. CDR1 and CDR2 (germline): MNHEY, SVGEGT. The CDR3 sequence: CASSYSVQNTSYEQYF. For the CDR3, the DNA is TGTGCCAGCAGTTACTCTGTACAGAATACTTCCTACGAGCAGTACTTC.

The chain has TRBV3-1 (or the pseudogene TRBV3-2) and TRBJ2-5, with D maybe TRBD1 (5 bases). V was trimmed by 6 bases and J by 5 bases, leaving 16 bases between them. The CDR3 is made up of 14 amino acids. Per the germline V gene, CDR1 is LGHDT and CDR2 is YNNKEL (reference sequence). CDR3 sequence: CASSLGASWETQYF. The CDR3 nucleotides read TGTGCCAGCAGTCTAGGGGCGTCTTGGGAGACCCAGTACTTC.

The rearrangement links TRBV5-1 to TRBJ2-2; TRBD2 agrees at 9 bases. CDR3 length: 18 amino acids. V shed 4 bases and J 0 bases; nucleotides not matched to a gene: 10. Per the germline V gene, CDR1 is SGHRS and CDR2 is YFSETQ. This chain's CDR3 is CASSRGLAGIANTGELFF. The CDR3 DNA is TGCGCCAGCAGCAGGGGGCTAGCGGGGATAGCGAACACCGGGGAGCTGTTTTTT.

The V and J genes are TRBV7-9 and TRBJ2-3; 9 bases agree with TRBD1. The CDR3 spans 14 residues. V shed 7 bases, J shed 2 bases, and the junction held 4 bases outside the gene matches. Germline loops: CDR1 SEHNR, CDR2 FQNEAQ (reference sequence). The DNA for the CDR3 is TGTGCCAGCAACAGGGGGCGAAACACAGATACGCAGTATTTT. It codes for CASNRGRNTDTQYF.

Here the CDR3 DNA reads TGTGCCACCAGTGACAGCCTGGGACAAAAGAAAGAGACCCAGTACTTC. Translation gives CATSDSLGQKKETQYF. The chain carries TRBV24-1 and TRBJ2-5; TRBD1 might be the D (6 bases). This CDR3 spans 16 amino acids. Germline loops: CDR1 KGHDR, CDR2 SFDVKD. Trimming cost V 4 bases and J 3 bases, with 17 bases left between them.